Given below is one T cell receptor (beta chain) in context. Its antigen is still unknown. The sample is drawn from a study of CXCR3-negative and CXCR3-positive naive CD8 T cells. Germline lookup yields CDR1 MGHDK and CDR2 SYGVNS. This CDR3 contains 11 residues. Study-level points and caveats: Sequencing showed both naive subsets with comparably high diversity, and memory CD8+ cells much lower. In CXCR3-positive naive cells, the TRB CDR3s were more hydrophobic than in CXCR3-negative naive cells.

UMI-labeled TRB cDNA libraries were prepared by 5' RACE. TCRdb reanalyzed the 5' RACE reads, giving one entry per CDR3 protein sequence and no DNA. The sample table includes about 85,000 distinct CDR3 sequences. Naive CD8+ T cells carried a CD45RO-CCR7+CD27+CD95- phenotype. V is TRBV25-1 and J is TRBJ1-1. Sequenced material: naive CXCR3+ CD8+ T cells from blood. Subset in this sample: CD45RO-CCR7+CD27+CD95- naive CD8+ T cells expressing CXCR3 (TNR3+). This sequence originates from a human donor in good health. Some clones in this sample may be carry-over from other donors' samples. The CDR3 loop reads CASSEGGEAFF.